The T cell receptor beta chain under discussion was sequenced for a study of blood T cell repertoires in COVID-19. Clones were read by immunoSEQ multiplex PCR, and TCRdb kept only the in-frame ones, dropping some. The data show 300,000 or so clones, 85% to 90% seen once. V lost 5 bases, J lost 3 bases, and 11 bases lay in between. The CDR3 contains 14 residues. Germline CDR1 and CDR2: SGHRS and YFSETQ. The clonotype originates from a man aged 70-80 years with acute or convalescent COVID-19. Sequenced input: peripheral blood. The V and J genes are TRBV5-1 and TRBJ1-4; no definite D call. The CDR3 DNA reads TGCGCCAGCAGTCCCCAGGAGGCTAATGAAAAACTGTTTTTT. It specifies CASSPQEANEKLFF.